These 24 T cell receptor beta chains share one sample of origin, sequenced in a study of T cells in Graves' hyperthyroidism and ophthalmopathy. The TCR beta CDR3 regions underwent amplification using RNA transcripts as the source. Primed by the HTBI set, a first-round RT-PCR was run on the TCR CDR3. Via MiXCR, TCRdb re-called the multiplex PCR reads, giving one row per CDR3 protein. Of some 300,000 distinct CDR3 sequences listed, less than 20% are singletons. Sequencing was done on a sample of blood. The receptors were sampled from a middle-aged man with Graves' ophthalmopathy.

V usage is TRBV7-2 and J usage is TRBJ2-1; 14 nucleotides align to TRBD2. CDR1 and CDR2 from the germline V gene are SGHTA and FQGNSA. The J segment lost 3 bases and the V segment lost 7 bases, leaving 17 bases of the junction unmatched. The CDR3 spans 20 residues. CDR3 sequence: CASNDGPGLAGVGLYNEQFF. The DNA for the CDR3 is TGTGCCAGCAACGACGGTCCGGGACTAGCGGGAGTGGGGCTCTACAATGAGCAGTTCTTC.

This clonotype showed up just a few times. V gene TRBV20-1 combines with J gene TRBJ2-3; D might be TRBD1 or TRBD2, each matching 5 bases. The CDR3 runs to 15 residues. CDR1 is DFQATT and CDR2 is SNEGSKA in the germline V gene (reference sequence). The V gene lost 0 bases and the J gene lost 6 bases, with 16 bases spanning the gap. This CDR3 is CSARDDREEGDTQYF. The CDR3 DNA reads TGCAGTGCTAGAGATGATCGGGAAGAGGGGGATACGCAGTATTTT.

This clonotype was seen only a few times. The chain joins TRBV30 to TRBJ2-7; tentative D call: TRBD2 (6 bases). The V gene lost 3 bases and the J gene lost 0 bases, with 6 bases spanning the gap. CDR1 GTSNPN and CDR2 SVGIG come from the germline V gene (reference sequence). CDR3 length: 12 residues. The CDR3 protein is CAWRGGSYEQYF. The CDR3 region has the DNA TGTGCCTGGAGGGGGGGCTCCTACGAGCAGTACTTC.

Only one count was recorded for this clonotype. The chain uses TRBV28 and TRBJ1-4; 8 positions agree with TRBD1. The CDR3 extends over 14 amino acids. The V segment lost 5 bases and the J segment 7 bases; nucleotides outside the gene matches: 6. In germline, CDR1 is MDHEN, CDR2 SYDVKM. This chain's CDR3 is CASSPDRDGEKLFF. CDR3 sequence (DNA): TGTGCCAGCAGTCCGGACAGGGATGGTGAAAAACTGTTTTTT.

This clonotype was detected only a few times. The V call is TRBV6-6, the J call TRBJ2-1, with D tentatively TRBD2 (6 bases). The germline CDR1 and CDR2 sequences are MNHNY and SVGAGI (reference sequence). The V gene lost 2 bases and the J gene lost 1 base, with 9 bases spanning the gap. The CDR3 runs 15 residues. The CDR3 coding sequence is TGTGCCAGCAGTTACGGTCTAGCGTCCTACAATGAGCAGTTCTTC. Translation: CASSYGLASYNEQFF.

This clonotype was seen at least ten times. This chain connects TRBV20-1 to TRBJ2-3, with 9 bases matching TRBD1. This CDR3 contains 17 residues. The germline CDR1 and CDR2 sequences are DFQATT and SNEGSKA (reference sequence). V dropped 5 bases and J dropped 2; count of bases not matched to a gene: 14. This chain's CDR3 is CSAPLDYRGRDTDTQYF. For the CDR3, the DNA is TGCAGTGCTCCACTAGACTACAGGGGGCGCGACACAGATACGCAGTATTTT.

This clonotype was seen repeatedly, ten times or more. V and J are TRBV6-1 and TRBJ1-5, with unresolved D. CDR1 and CDR2 from the germline V gene are MNHNS and SASEGT. Between the trimmed V and J ends, which lost 1 base and 4 bases, there was a span of 2 bases. This CDR3 has 12 residues. The CDR3 nucleotides are TGTGCCAGCAGTGAAGGGAATCAGCCCCAGCATTTT. This codes for CASSEGNQPQHF.

This clonotype was seen a handful of times. This sequence joins TRBV6-1 and TRBJ2-7; D is unresolved. Trimming removed 5 bases from V and 3 bases from J, with 14 bases in between. CDR3 length equals 14 residues. In germline, CDR1 is MNHNS, CDR2 SASEGT. The CDR3 DNA follows: TGTGCCAGCAGTTTCGGATCTCGTGGCTACGAGCAGTACTTC. Protein sequence: CASSFGSRGYEQYF.

The DNA of the CDR3 is TGTGCCAGCAGTCCTCGAACAGAGAGCGGGAGCTCCTACAATGAGCAGTTCTTC. Protein: CASSPRTESGSSYNEQFF. This chain connects TRBV12-3 or TRBV12-4 to TRBJ2-1, with TRBD2 identical over 8 bases. The CDR3 is 18 residues long. V gave up 5 bases and J gave up 0 bases; unmatched junction bases: 12.

This clonotype has only a few counts. The gene calls are TRBV12-3 or TRBV12-4 and TRBJ2-1; the match to TRBD1 covers 7 bases. The CDR3 extends over 14 amino acids. V trimming: 5 bases; J trimming: 5 bases; junction bases outside the gene matches: 6. The CDR3 sequence: CASSPPGQNNEQFF. The CDR3 DNA reads as TGTGCCAGCAGTCCCCCGGGACAGAACAATGAGCAGTTCTTC.

The sample holds many counts of this clonotype. The chain employs TRBV12-3 or TRBV12-4 and TRBJ1-2; tentative D call: TRBD1 (5 bases). Trimming left V 2 bases short and J 4 bases short, with 5 bases between. CDR3 length: 12 residues. CDR3: CASSLQGYGYTF. The CDR3 DNA follows: TGTGCCAGCAGTTTACAGGGCTATGGCTACACCTTC.

This clonotype was detected a few times. The chain joins TRBV19 to TRBJ1-5; 7 positions agree with TRBD1. After removal of 5 bases from V and 4 bases from J, the junction contained 11 bases not matched to a gene. CDR1 is LNHDA, CDR2 SQIVND, per germline (reference sequence). The CDR3 is made up of 16 amino acids. The CDR3 loop is CASSETGRQGNQPQHF. DNA of the CDR3: TGTGCCAGTAGTGAAACGGGACGACAGGGAAATCAGCCCCAGCATTTT.

The CDR3 region has the DNA TGTGCCACCAGCAGAGGCGGGCAGGGGATCGAGACCCAGTACTTC. Translation gives CATSRGGQGIETQYF. The J gene is TRBJ2-5, the V gene TRBV15, with a tentative D call TRBD1 (6 bases). The CDR3 has 15 residues. Germline CDR1 is LNHNV and CDR2 is YYDKDF (reference sequence). V was pared by 1 base and J by 5 bases, with 14 bases between.

DNA of the CDR3: TGTGCCAGCAGCTTGGGGACAGGCCAGGGTCAAGAGACCCAGTACTTC. Translated: CASSLGTGQGQETQYF. The V and J genes are TRBV5-8 and TRBJ2-5, with TRBD1 matching over 7 bases. This CDR3 spans 16 amino acids. The junction had 7 bases not matched to a gene; V was cut back by 0 bases and J by 2 bases. CDR1 and CDR2 from the germline V gene are SGHTS and YDEGEE.

Only a few counts were recorded for this clonotype. The V call is TRBV25-1, the J call TRBJ2-7; D is unclear. The germline gives CDR1 MGHDK, CDR2 SYGVNS. Trimming left V 4 bases short and J 4 bases short, with 11 bases between. The CDR3 is 13 residues long. CDR3 amino acids: CASSGPRLYEQYF. CDR3 nucleotides: TGTGCCAGCAGTGGGCCTAGGCTTTACGAGCAGTACTTC.

A few counts support this clonotype. The V and J genes are TRBV5-1 and TRBJ1-1; D is undetermined. CDR1 SGHRS and CDR2 YFSETQ come from the germline V gene. The CDR3 consists of 14 residues. Trimming left V 1 base short and J 1 base short, with 8 bases between. For the CDR3, the DNA is TGCGCCAGCAGCTTGTCGACGGCGAACACTGAAGCTTTCTTT. Protein sequence: CASSLSTANTEAFF.

The chain recombines TRBV6-5 with TRBJ2-2; no definite D call. V was cut by 1 base and J by 0 bases, with 3 bases left in between. CDR3 length: 14 amino acids. The germline gives CDR1 MNHEY, CDR2 SVGAGI. The CDR3 DNA reads as TGTGCCAGCAGTTACTTCCCGAACACCGGGGAGCTGTTTTTT. Its translation: CASSYFPNTGELFF.

The table lists this clonotype with a few counts. This sequence joins TRBV20-1 and TRBJ2-1; D gene unclear. The CDR3 runs 12 residues. V lost 1 base to trimming and J lost 8 bases, with 9 bases between them. Germline V gene lookup returns CDR1 DFQATT and CDR2 SNEGSKA (reference sequence). CDR3 protein: CSARATGDEQFF. The CDR3 DNA sequence: TGCAGTGCTAGAGCGACTGGGGATGAGCAGTTCTTC.

This sequence joins TRBV6-1 and TRBJ1-3; no definite D call. Trimming removed 5 bases from V and 0 bases from J, with 5 bases in between. The CDR3 has 13 residues. Germline CDR1 reads MNHNS; CDR2 reads SASEGT. CDR3 protein: CASSTDSGNTIYF. CDR3 in DNA: TGTGCCAGCAGTACCGACTCTGGAAACACCATATATTTT.

In this sample, this clonotype turned up many times. The chain joins TRBV27 to TRBJ2-1, with TRBD2 matching over 12 bases. Germline V lookup: CDR1 MNHEY, CDR2 SMNVEV (reference sequence). V shed 4 bases and J 15 bases; nucleotides not matched to a gene: 13. The CDR3 is 15 residues long. The CDR3 region has the DNA TGTGCCAGCAGTTCTCAGCTAGCGGGGGGGTCTGGTCTGTTCTTC. It codes for CASSSQLAGGSGLFF.

This clonotype was detected a few times. The V gene is TRBV20-1, the J gene TRBJ2-2; D might be TRBD1 or TRBD2, each matching 6 bases. V was cut by 0 bases and J by 6 bases, with 14 bases left in between. This CDR3 region has 15 residues. From germline, CDR1 is DFQATT and CDR2 SNEGSKA (reference sequence). The CDR3 region has the DNA TGCAGTGCTAGAGAGTATCCGGGGGCCCCCGGGGAGCTGTTTTTT. Its protein is CSAREYPGAPGELFF.

This clonotype was observed at least ten times. This chain joins TRBV6-1 and TRBJ2-1; 13 bases map to TRBD2. Germline CDR1 MNHNS, CDR2 SASEGT. The CDR3 covers 20 residues. The V segment lost 6 bases and the J segment 4 bases; nucleotides outside the gene matches: 18. This chain's CDR3 is CASSLGTGVGLAGKYNEQFF. In DNA form, the CDR3 reads TGTGCCAGCAGCCTTGGGACAGGGGTGGGACTAGCGGGAAAATACAATGAGCAGTTCTTC.

This clonotype was seen a few times. The chain links TRBV9 to TRBJ1-2, with TRBD1 as a possible D gene (6 bases). Deletions cut 7 bases from V and 5 bases from J, with 12 bases between. Germline CDR1 reads SGDLS; CDR2 reads YYNGEE. This CDR3 region has 12 residues. This chain's CDR3 is CASRTEGYGYTF. The DNA for the CDR3 is TGTGCCAGCCGGACAGAGGGGTATGGCTACACCTTC. Full variable domain (rest looked up from reference TRBV9 and TRBJ1-2): DSGVTQTPKHLITATGQRVTLRCSPRSGDLSVYWYQQSLDQGLQFLIQYYNGEERAKGNILERFSAQQFPDLHSELNLSSLELGDSALYFCASRTEGYGYTFGSGTRLTVV.

This clonotype was counted at least ten times. The chain recombines TRBV3-1 with TRBJ2-3; no firm D call. This CDR3 has 16 residues. Germline assignment: CDR1 LGHDT and CDR2 YNNKEL (reference sequence). V lost 4 bases to trimming and J lost 3 bases, with 17 bases between them. As DNA, the CDR3 is TGTGCCAGCAGCCCGTCGCGGATCCCTCGGACAGATACGCAGTATTTT. Its translation: CASSPSRIPRTDTQYF.